Listed here is a single T cell receptor beta chain. Its antigen is still unknown. V lost 1 base, J lost 1 base, and 11 bases lay in between. The length of the CDR3 is 15 residues. CDR1 is GTSNPN and CDR2 is SVGIG in the germline V gene (reference sequence). This entry comes from a study of post-analysis software for immune sequencing data. At the level of the study: As for disease course, relapsing-remitting, secondary progressive and progressive-relapsing multiple sclerosis were all included. Broader study findings: The study found TRBV5-6, TRBV5-1 and TRBV20-1 among five or six TRBV segments more frequent in patients than controls. Pronounced co-clustering by F measure was evident among identically batched samples.

The library was made from cDNA and included unique molecular identifiers. TCRdb passed the PCR reads through MiXCR, listing each CDR3 protein once. The sample records fewer than 600,000 distinct CDR3 sequences, roughly 45% being singletons. This TCR was recovered from a girl aged 5-17 years with multiple sclerosis. The chain uses TRBV30 and TRBJ1-5; TRBD1 might be the D (5 bases). Sequenced: blood. The CDR3 here is CAWSAAGLSNQPQHF. The CDR3 DNA reads TGTGCCTGGAGTGCGGCAGGGCTGAGCAATCAGCCCCAGCATTTT.